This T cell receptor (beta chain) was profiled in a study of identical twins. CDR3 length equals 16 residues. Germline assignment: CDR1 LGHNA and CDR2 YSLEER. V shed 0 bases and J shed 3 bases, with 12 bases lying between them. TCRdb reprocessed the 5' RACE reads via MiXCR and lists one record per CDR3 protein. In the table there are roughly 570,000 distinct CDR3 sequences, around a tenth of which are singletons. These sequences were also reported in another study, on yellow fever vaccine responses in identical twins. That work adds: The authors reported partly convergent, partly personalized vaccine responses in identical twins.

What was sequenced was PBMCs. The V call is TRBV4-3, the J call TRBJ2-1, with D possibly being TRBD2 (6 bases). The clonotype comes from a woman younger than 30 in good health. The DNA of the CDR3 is TGCGCCAGCAGCCAAGAGATCGGGAGTATCTACAATGAGCAGTTCTTC. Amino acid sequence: CASSQEIGSIYNEQFF.